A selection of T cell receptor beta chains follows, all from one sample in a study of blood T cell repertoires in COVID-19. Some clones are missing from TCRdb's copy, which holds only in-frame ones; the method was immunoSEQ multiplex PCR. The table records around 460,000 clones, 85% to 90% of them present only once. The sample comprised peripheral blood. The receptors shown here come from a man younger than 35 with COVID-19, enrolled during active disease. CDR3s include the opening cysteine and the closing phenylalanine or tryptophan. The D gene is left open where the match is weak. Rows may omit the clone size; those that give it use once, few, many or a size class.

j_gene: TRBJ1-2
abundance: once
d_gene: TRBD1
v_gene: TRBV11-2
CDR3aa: CASSPHGPGQGNDGYTF
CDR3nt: TGTGCCAGCAGCCCCCACGGTCCGGGACAGGGAAATGATGGCTACACCTTC

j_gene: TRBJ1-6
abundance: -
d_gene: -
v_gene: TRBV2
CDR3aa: CASSEYGGPDSPLHF
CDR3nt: TGTGCCAGCAGTGAATACGGGGGGCCGGATTCACCCCTCCACTTT

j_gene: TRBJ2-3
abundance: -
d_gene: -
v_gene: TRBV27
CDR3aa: CASSLSASLYGDTQYF
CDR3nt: TGTGCCAGCAGTTTATCCGCTAGCCTTTATGGAGATACGCAGTATTTT

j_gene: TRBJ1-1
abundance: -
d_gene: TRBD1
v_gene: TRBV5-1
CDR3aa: CASSGGTASLGTEAFF
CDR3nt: TGCGCCAGCAGCGGCGGGACAGCTTCTTTGGGCACTGAAGCTTTCTTT

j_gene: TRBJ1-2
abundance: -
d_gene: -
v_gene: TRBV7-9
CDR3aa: CASSHPQQGGGYTF
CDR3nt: TGTGCCAGCAGCCATCCGCAACAGGGAGGGGGCTACACCTTC

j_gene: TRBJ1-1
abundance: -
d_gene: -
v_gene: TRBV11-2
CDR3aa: CASSLDGGRLNTEAFF
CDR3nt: TGTGCCAGCAGCTTAGACGGGGGACGTCTAAACACTGAAGCTTTCTTT

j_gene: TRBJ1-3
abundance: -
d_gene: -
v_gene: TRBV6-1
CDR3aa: CASSDVDIIGNTIYF
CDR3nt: TGTGCCAGCAGTGACGTGGACATCATAGGAAACACCATATATTTT

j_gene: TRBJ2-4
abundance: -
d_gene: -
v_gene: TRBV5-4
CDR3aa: CASSLNLATTGDIQYF
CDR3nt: TGTGCCAGCAGCTTGAACTTAGCGACGACGGGAGACATTCAGTACTTC

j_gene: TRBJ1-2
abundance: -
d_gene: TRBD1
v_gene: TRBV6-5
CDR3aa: CASSPGQGPYGYTF
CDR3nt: TGTGCCAGCAGTCCTGGACAGGGCCCCTATGGCTACACCTTC

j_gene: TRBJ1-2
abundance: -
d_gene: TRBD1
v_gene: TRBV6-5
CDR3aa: CASTGTGGALGGYTF
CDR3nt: TGTGCCAGCACTGGGACAGGGGGCGCCTTAGGGGGCTACACCTTC

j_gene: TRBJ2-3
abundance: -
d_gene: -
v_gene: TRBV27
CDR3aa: CASSSRGRTDTQYF
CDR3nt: TGTGCCAGCAGTTCCAGGGGTAGAACGGATACGCAGTATTTT

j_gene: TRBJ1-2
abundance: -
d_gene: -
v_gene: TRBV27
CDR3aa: CASSLRGGNGYTF
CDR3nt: TGTGCCAGCAGTTTAAGGGGGGGGAATGGCTACACCTTC

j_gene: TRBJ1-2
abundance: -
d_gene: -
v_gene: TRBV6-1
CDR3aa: CASSEVFPPLYGYTF
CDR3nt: TGTGCCAGCAGTGAAGTTTTCCCGCCACTCTATGGCTACACCTTC

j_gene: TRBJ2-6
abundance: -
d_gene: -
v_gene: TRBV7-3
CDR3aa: CASSSDSFSGANVLTF
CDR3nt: TGTGCCAGCAGCTCGGACAGTTTCTCTGGGGCCAACGTCCTGACTTTC

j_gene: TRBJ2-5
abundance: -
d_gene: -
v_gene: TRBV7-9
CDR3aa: CASSLAGPGLRQETQYF
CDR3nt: TGTGCCAGCAGCTTAGCCGGGCCGGGACTTAGACAAGAGACCCAGTACTTC

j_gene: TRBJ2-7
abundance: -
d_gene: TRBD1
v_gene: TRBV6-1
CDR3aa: CASSEFPGQGRSYEQYF
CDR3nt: TGTGCCAGCAGCGAATTTCCCGGACAGGGACGGTCCTACGAGCAGTACTTC

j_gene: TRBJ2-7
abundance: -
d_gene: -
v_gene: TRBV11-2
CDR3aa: CASSLPEGASEQYF
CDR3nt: TGTGCCAGCAGCTTACCGGAGGGTGCGTCCGAGCAGTACTTC

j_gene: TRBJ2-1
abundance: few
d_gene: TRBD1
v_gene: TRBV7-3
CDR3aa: CASSNDRGQYNEQFF
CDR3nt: TGTGCCAGCAGCAACGACAGGGGGCAATACAATGAGCAGTTCTTC

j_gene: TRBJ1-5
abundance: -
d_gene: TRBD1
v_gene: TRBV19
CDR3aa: CASSTGGENQPQHF
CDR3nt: TGTGCCAGTAGTACAGGGGGTGAGAATCAGCCCCAGCATTTT

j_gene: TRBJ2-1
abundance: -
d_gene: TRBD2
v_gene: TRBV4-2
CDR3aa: CASSQDLTVGGGNEQFF
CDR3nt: TGTGCCAGCAGCCAAGATCTAACGGTGGGCGGGGGAAATGAGCAGTTCTTC

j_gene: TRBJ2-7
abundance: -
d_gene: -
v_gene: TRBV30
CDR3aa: CAWSVLSTEQYF
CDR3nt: TGTGCCTGGAGTGTACTGAGCACCGAGCAGTACTTC

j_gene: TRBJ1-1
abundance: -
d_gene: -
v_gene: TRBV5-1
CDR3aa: CASSLAGGGASTEAFF
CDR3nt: TGCGCCAGCAGCTTGGCTGGAGGAGGGGCGTCCACTGAAGCTTTCTTT

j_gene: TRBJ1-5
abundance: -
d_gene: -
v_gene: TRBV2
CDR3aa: CASSEVASNQPQHF
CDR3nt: TGTGCCAGCAGTGAGGTGGCTAGCAATCAGCCCCAGCATTTT

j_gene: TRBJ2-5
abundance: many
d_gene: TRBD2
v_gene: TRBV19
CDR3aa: CASTGPRTSGRKETQYF
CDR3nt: TGTGCCAGTACTGGGCCCCGGACTAGCGGGAGGAAAGAGACCCAGTACTTC

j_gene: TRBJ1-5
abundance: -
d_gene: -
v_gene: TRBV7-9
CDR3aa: CASSLEPGPQHF
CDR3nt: TGTGCCAGCAGCTTGGAGCCTGGGCCCCAGCATTTT

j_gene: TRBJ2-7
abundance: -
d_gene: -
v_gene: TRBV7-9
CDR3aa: CASSLRGGGGEQYF
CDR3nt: TGTGCCAGCAGCTTAAGGGGGGGAGGTGGAGAGCAGTACTTC